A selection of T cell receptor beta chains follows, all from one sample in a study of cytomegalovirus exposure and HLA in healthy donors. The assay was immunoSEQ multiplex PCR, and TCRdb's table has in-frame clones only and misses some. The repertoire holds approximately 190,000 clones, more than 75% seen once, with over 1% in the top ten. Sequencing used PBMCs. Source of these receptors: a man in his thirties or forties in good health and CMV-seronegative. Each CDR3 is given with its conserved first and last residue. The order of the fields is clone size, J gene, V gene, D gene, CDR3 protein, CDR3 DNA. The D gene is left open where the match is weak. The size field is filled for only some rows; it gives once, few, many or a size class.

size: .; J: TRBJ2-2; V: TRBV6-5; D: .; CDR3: CASKGFLGNTGELFF; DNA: TGTGCCAGCAAGGGGTTTCTCGGAAACACCGGGGAGCTGTTTTTT
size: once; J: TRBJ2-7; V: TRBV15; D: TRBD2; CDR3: CATSSSGFILEQYF; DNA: TGTGCCACCAGCAGTAGCGGGTTTATTCTCGAGCAGTACTTC
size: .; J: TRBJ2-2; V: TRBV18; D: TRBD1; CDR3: CASSPPETGGSGELFF; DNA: TGTGCCAGCTCACCACCAGAGACAGGGGGCTCCGGGGAGCTGTTTTTT
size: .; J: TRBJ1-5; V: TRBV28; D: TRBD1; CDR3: CASSSGQRDNQPQHF; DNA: TGTGCCAGCAGCTCGGGACAGAGAGACAATCAGCCCCAGCATTTT
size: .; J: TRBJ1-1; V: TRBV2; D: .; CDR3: CASSEQGAMKAFF; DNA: TGTGCCAGCAGTGAACAGGGCGCCATGAAGGCTTTCTTT
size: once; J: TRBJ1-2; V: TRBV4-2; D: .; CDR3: CASSHPNYGYTF; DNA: TGTGCCAGCAGCCACCCGAACTATGGCTACACCTTC
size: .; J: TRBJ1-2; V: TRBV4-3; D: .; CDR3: CASSQDMERGYGYTF; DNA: TGCGCCAGCAGCCAAGATATGGAAAGAGGCTATGGCTACACCTTC
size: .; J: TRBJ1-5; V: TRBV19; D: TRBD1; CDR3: CASGQGFYQPQHF; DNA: TGTGCCAGTGGACAGGGGTTCTATCAGCCCCAGCATTTT
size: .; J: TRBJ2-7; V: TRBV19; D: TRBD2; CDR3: CASFRGGRSLCQYF; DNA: TGTGCCAGTTTCCGCGGCGGGAGGTCCCTCTGTCAGTACTTC
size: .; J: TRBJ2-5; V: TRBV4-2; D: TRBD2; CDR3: CASSQTGTSGGAEETQYF; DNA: TGTGCCAGCAGCCAAACCGGGACTAGCGGGGGGGCCGAAGAGACCCAGTACTTC
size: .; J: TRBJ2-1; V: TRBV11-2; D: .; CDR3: CASSWADYLDNEQFF; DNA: TGTGCCAGCAGCTGGGCGGACTACTTAGACAATGAGCAGTTCTTC
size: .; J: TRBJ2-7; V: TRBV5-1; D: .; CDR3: CASSFRAGAGNEQYF; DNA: TGCGCCAGCAGCTTTAGGGCAGGGGCTGGCAACGAGCAGTACTTC
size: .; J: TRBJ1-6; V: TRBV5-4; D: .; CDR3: CASSLAKSQVPLHF; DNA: TGTGCCAGCAGCTTGGCTAAATCCCAGGTTCCCCTCCACTTT
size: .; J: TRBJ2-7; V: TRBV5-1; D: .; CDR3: CASSLALGTGGQYF; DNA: TGCGCCAGCAGCTTGGCTCTTGGGACTGGGGGGCAGTACTTC
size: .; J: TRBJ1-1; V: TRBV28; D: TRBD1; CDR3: CASSSAGGANTEAFF; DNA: TGTGCCAGCAGTTCCGCAGGGGGCGCGAACACTGAAGCTTTCTTT
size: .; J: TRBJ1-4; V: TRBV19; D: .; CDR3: CASSTTGGNEKLFF; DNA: TGTGCCAGTAGTACCACAGGTGGAAATGAAAAACTGTTTTTT
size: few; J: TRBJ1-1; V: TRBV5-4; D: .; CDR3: CASSPTQTGLNTEAFF; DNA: TGTGCCAGCAGCCCAACGCAGACAGGACTGAACACTGAAGCTTTCTTT
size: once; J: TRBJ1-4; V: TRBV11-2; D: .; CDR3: CASRGQGSEKLFF; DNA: TGTGCCAGCAGGGGGCAGGGAAGTGAAAAACTGTTTTTT
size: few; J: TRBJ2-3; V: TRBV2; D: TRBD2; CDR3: CASTPSGDTDTQYF; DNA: TGTGCCAGCACCCCTAGCGGGGACACAGATACGCAGTATTTT
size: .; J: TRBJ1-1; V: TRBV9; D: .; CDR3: CASSPSGTMNTEAFF; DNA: TGTGCCAGCAGCCCCTCCGGGACAATGAACACTGAAGCTTTCTTT
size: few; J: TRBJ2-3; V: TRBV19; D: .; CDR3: CASSIRGGGIDTQYF; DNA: TGTGCCAGTAGTATCAGGGGAGGGGGGATAGATACGCAGTATTTT
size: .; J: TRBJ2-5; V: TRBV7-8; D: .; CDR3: CASSSETQYF; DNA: TGTGCCAGCAGCTCTGAGACCCAGTACTTC
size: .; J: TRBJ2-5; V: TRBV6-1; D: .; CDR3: CASTERRQGGETQYF; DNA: TGTGCCAGCACCGAAAGGAGGCAGGGAGGCGAGACCCAGTACTTC
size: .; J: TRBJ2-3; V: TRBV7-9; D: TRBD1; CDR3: CASSSPDRGIADTQYF; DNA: TGTGCCAGCAGCTCGCCGGACAGGGGAATCGCAGATACGCAGTATTTT
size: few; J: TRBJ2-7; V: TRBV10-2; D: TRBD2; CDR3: CASSDISGRTEQYF; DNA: TGCGCCAGCAGTGATATTAGCGGGAGAACCGAGCAGTACTTC
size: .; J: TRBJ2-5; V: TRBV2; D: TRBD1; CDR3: CASTWTGGETQYF; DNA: TGTGCCAGCACGTGGACAGGGGGAGAGACCCAGTACTTC
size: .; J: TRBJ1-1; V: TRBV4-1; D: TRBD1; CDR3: CASSHNRGNTEAFF; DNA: TGCGCCAGCAGCCATAACAGGGGTAACACTGAAGCTTTCTTT
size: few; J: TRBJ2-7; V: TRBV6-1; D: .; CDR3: CASLGRNSYEQYF; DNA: TGTGCCAGCTTGGGGCGGAACTCCTACGAGCAGTACTTC
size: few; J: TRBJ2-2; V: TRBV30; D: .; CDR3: CAWSALGVDTGELFF; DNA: TGTGCCTGGAGTGCCCTCGGGGTCGACACCGGGGAGCTGTTTTTT
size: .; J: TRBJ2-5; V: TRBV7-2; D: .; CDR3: CASSSQTLEGETQYF; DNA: TGTGCCAGCAGCTCACAGACTCTGGAGGGTGAGACCCAGTACTTC